This T cell receptor (beta chain) derives from a study of blood T cell repertoires in COVID-19. The overall study: Sites in the United States, Italy and Spain provided acute and convalescent COVID-19 samples. Nucleic acid was either cDNA or gDNA, and it came from T cells, B-cell-depleted T cells, or PBMCs.

Germline loops: CDR1 SNHLY, CDR2 FYNNEI. This CDR3 region has 13 residues. V gave up 7 bases and J gave up 6 bases; unmatched junction bases: 6. How the authors handled the data: The assay estimated nucleated cells by amplifying reference gene primers. The assay was immunoSEQ multiplex PCR, and TCRdb's table has in-frame clones only and misses some. The V and J calls and clone size were taken over from that table, and D and trimming were inferred from the DNA. The sample records under 85,000 clones, over 80% being singletons. Sequenced input: peripheral blood. The chain uses TRBV2 and TRBJ2-3; 8 nucleotides agree with TRBD2. The receptor was isolated from a human donor in a cohort sampled during active COVID-19. DNA of the CDR3: TGTGCCAGCACCATAGAGCGGGGGGATACGCAGTATTTT. This codes for CASTIERGDTQYF.